This TCR beta chain was observed in a study of blood T cells in healthy people across ages. This clonotype has only a few counts. Using a J-beta primer mix together with a sample-barcoded 5' primer, a second PCR was run for roughly 6 to 11 cycles. TCRdb reanalysed the 5' RACE reads using MiXCR and keeps one entry per CDR3 protein. The table includes approximately 800,000 distinct CDR3 sequences, around two thirds detected once. Trimming stripped 0 bases from V and 5 bases from J, with 18 bases between. This CDR3 has 16 residues. Germline V gene sequence: CDR1 SGDLS, CDR2 YYNGEE. The genes are TRBV9 and TRBJ2-7; tentative D call: TRBD1 (6 bases). Material: blood. The receptor's source is a man in his thirties or forties in good health. The CDR3 nucleotides read TGTGCCAGCAGCGTAGCAGGTCGGGCAGGGGATCACGAGCAGTACTTC. As protein: CASSVAGRAGDHEQYF.